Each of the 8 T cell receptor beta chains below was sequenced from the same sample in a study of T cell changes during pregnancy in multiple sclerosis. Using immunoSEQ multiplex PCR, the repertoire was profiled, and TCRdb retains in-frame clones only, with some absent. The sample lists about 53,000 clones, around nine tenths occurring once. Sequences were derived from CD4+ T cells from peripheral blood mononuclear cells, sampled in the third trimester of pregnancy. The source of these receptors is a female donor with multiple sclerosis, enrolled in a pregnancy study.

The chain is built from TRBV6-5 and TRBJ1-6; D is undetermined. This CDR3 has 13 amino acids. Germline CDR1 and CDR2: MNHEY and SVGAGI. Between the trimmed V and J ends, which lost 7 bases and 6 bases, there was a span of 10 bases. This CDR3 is CASMVRANSPLHF. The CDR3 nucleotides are TGTGCCAGCATGGTGCGAGCTAATTCACCCCTCCACTTT.

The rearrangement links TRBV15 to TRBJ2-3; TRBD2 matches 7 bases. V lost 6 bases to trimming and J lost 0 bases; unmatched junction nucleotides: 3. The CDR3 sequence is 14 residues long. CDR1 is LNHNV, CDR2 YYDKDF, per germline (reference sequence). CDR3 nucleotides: TGTGCCACCAGACAGCGGGGAAGCACAGATACGCAGTATTTT. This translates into CATRQRGSTDTQYF.

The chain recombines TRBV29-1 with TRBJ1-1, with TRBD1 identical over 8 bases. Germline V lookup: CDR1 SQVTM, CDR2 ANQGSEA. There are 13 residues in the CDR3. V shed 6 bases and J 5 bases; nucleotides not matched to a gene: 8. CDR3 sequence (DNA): TGCAGCGTGAAGACAGGGGTAAGGACTGAAGCTTTCTTT. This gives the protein CSVKTGVRTEAFF.

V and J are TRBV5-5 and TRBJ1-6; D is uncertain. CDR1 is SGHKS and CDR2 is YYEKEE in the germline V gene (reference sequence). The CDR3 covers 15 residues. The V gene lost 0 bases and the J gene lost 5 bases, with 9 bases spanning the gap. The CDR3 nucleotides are TGTGCCAGCAGCTTGGCAGGTTCTGATAATTCACCCCTCCACTTT. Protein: CASSLAGSDNSPLHF. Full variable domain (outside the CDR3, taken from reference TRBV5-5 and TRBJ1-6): DAGVTQSPTHLIKTRGQQVTLRCSPISGHKSVSWYQQVLGQGPQFIFQYYEKEERGRGNFPDRFSARQFPNYSSELNVNALLLGDSALYLCASSLAGSDNSPLHFGNGTRLTVT.

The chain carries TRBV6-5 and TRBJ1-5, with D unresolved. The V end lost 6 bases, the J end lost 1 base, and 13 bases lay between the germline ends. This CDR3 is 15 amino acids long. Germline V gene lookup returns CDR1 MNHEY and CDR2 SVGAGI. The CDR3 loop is CASRQQVLSNQPQHF. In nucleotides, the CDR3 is TGTGCCAGCAGGCAGCAGGTCTTAAGCAATCAGCCCCAGCATTTT.

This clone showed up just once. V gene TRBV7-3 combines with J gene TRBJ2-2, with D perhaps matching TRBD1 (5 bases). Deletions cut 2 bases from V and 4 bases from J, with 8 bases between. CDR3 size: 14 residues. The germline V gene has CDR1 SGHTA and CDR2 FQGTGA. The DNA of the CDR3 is TGTGCCAGCAGCTTATCCAGGGTCACCGGGGAGCTGTTTTTT. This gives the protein CASSLSRVTGELFF.

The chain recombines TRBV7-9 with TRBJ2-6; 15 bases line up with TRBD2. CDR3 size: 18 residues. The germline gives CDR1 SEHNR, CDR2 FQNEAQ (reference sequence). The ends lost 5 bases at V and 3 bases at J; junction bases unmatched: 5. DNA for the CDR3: TGTGCCAGCAGCAGGACTAGCGGGGGGGCCATTGGGGCCAACGTCCTGACTTTC. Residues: CASSRTSGGAIGANVLTF. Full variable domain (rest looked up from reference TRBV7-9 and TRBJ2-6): DTGVSQNPRHKITKRGQNVTFRCDPISEHNRLYWYRQTLGQGPEFLTYFQNEAQLEKSRLLSDRFSAERPKGSFSTLEIQRTEQGDSAMYLCASSRTSGGAIGANVLTFGAGSRLTVL.

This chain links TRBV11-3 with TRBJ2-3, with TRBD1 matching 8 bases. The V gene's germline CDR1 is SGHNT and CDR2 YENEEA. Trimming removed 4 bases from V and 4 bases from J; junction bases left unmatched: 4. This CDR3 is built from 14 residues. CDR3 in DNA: TGTGCCAGCAGCTCACACAGGGGGTCAGATACGCAGTATTTT. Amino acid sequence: CASSSHRGSDTQYF.